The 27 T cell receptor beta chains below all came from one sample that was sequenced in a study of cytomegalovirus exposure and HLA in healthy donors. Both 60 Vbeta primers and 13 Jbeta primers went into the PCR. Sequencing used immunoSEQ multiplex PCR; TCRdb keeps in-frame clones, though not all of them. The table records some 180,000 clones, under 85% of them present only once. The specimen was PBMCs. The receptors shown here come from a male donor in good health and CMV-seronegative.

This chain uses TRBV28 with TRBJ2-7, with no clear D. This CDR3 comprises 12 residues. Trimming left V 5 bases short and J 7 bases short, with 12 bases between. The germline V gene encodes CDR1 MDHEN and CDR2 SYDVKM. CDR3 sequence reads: CASSLLHREQYF. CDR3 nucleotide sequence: TGTGCCAGCAGTCTCCTCCATAGAGAGCAGTACTTC.

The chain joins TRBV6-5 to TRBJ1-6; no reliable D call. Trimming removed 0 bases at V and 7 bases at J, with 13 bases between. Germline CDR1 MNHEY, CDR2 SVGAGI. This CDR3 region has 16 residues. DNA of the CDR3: TGTGCCAGCAGTTACTCTACGCCAGGCATAAATTCACCCCTCCACTTT. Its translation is CASSYSTPGINSPLHF.

In nucleotides, the CDR3 is TGTGCTAGTGGTTTGGTAACAGCGGGGGGAAATGAGCAGTTCTTC. It encodes CASGLVTAGGNEQFF. This rearrangement joins TRBV12-5 to TRBJ2-1, with 9 bases fitting TRBD2. V trimming: 0 bases; J trimming: 7 bases; junction bases outside the gene matches: 4. The CDR3 covers 15 residues. Germline V gives CDR1 LGHNT, CDR2 FRNRAP.

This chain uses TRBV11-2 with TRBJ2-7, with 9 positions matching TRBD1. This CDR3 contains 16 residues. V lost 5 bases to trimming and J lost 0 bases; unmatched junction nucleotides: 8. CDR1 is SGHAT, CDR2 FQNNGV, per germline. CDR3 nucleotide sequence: TGTGCCAGCAGCGATAGACAGGGGGGTAGCTCCTACGAGCAGTACTTC. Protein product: CASSDRQGGSSYEQYF. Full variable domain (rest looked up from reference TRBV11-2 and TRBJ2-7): EAGVAQSPRYKIIEKRQSVAFWCNPISGHATLYWYQQILGQGPKLLIQFQNNGVVDDSQLPKDRFSAERLKGVDSTLKIQPAKLEDSAVYLCASSDRQGGSSYEQYFGPGTRLTVT.

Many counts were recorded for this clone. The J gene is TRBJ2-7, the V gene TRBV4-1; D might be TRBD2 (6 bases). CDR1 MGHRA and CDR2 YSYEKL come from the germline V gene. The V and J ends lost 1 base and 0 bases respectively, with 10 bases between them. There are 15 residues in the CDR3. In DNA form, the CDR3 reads TGCGCCAGCAGCCAAGGGCGGGGCAGCTCCTACGAGCAGTACTTC. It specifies CASSQGRGSSYEQYF.

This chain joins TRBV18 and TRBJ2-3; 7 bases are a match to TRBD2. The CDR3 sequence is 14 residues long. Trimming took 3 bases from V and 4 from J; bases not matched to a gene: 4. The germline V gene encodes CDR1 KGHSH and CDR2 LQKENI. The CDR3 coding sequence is TGTGCCAGCTCACCGACTAGCAGATCAGATACGCAGTATTTT. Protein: CASSPTSRSDTQYF.

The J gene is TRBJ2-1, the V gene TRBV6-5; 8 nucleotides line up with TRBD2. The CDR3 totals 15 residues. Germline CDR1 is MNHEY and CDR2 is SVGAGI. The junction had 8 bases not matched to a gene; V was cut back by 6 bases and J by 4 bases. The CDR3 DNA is TGTGCCAGCAGAGTCGGGAGGGCCAAGTACAATGAGCAGTTCTTC. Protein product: CASRVGRAKYNEQFF.

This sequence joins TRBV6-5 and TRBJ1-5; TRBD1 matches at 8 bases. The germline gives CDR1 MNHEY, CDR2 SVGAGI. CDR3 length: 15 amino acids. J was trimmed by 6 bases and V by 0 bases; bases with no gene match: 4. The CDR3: CASSYSSQGAQPQHF. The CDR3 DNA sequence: TGTGCCAGCAGTTACTCGAGTCAGGGGGCTCAGCCCCAGCATTTT.

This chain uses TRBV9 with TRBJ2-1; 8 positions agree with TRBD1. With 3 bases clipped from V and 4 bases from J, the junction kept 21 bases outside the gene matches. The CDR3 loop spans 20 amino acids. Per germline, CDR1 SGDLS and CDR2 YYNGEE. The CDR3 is CASSGLANPLRQGPYNEQFF. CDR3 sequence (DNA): TGTGCCAGCAGCGGCTTGGCCAACCCCCTCCGACAGGGGCCTTACAATGAGCAGTTCTTC.

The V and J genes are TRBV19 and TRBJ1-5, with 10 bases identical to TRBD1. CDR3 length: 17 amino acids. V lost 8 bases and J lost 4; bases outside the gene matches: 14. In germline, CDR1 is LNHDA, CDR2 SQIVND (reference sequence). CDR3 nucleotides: TGTGCCAGTTGGGGGGGGACAGGGGTAGAATGGAATCAGCCCCAGCATTTT. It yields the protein CASWGGTGVEWNQPQHF.

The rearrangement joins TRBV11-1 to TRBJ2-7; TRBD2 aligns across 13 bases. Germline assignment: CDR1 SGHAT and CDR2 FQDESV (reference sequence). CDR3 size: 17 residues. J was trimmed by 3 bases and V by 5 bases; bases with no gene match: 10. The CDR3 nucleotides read TGTGCCAGCAGCCCACTAGCGGGAGGGCCTCCAGGCTACGAGCAGTACTTC. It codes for CASSPLAGGPPGYEQYF.

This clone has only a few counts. In DNA, the CDR3 is TGTGCCAGCAGCCCGGGACTAGCGGGAGACGAGCAGTACTTC. It is translated as CASSPGLAGDEQYF. The chain is built from TRBV7-3 and TRBJ2-7; 14 nucleotides match TRBD2. This CDR3 has 14 amino acids. Trimming cost V 5 bases and J 5 bases; bases outside gene matches: 2. Per the germline V gene, CDR1 is SGHTA and CDR2 is FQGTGA.

CDR3 sequence reads: CASKYDNTYEQYF. DNA of the CDR3: TGTGCCAGCAAATATGACAACACCTACGAGCAGTACTTC. The chain recombines TRBV27 with TRBJ2-7; D is unresolved. Germline CDR1 MNHEY, CDR2 SMNVEV (reference sequence). V gave up 7 bases and J gave up 2 bases, with 12 bases separating them. This CDR3 comprises 13 residues.

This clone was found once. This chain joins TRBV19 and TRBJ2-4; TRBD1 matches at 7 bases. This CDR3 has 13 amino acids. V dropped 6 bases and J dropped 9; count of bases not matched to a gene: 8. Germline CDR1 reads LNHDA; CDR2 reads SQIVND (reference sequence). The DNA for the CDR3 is TGTGCCAGTAGGGCCGGGACAGTAGGCATTCAGTACTTC. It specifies CASRAGTVGIQYF.

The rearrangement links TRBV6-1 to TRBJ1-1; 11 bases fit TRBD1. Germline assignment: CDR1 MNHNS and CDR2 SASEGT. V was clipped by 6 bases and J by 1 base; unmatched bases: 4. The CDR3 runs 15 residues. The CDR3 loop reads CASSGGTGGNTEAFF. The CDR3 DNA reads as TGTGCCAGCAGCGGAGGGACAGGGGGGAACACTGAAGCTTTCTTT.

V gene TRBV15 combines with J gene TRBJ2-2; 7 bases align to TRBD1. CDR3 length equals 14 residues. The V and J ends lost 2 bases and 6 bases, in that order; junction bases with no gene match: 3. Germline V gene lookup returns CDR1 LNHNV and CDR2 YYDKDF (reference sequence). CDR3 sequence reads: CATSRPTGAGELFF. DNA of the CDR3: TGTGCCACCAGCAGACCCACAGGGGCCGGGGAGCTGTTTTTT. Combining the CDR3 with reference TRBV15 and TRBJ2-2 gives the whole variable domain DAMVIQNPRYQVTQFGKPVTLSCSQTLNHNVMYWYQQKSSQAPKLLFHYYDKDFNNEADTPDNFQSRRPNTSFCFLDIRSPGLGDTAMYLCATSRPTGAGELFFGEGSRLTVL.

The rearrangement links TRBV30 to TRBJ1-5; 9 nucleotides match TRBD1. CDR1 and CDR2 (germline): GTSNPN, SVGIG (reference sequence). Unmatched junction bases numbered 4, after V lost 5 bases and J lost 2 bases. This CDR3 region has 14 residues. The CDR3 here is CAWATGGGNQPQHF. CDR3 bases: TGTGCCTGGGCGACAGGGGGTGGCAATCAGCCCCAGCATTTT.

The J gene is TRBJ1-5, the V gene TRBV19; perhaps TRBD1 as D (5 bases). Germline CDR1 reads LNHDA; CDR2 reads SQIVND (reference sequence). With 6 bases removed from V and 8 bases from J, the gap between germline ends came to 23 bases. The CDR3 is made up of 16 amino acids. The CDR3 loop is CASSKSPSGGREPQHF. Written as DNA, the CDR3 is TGTGCCAGTAGCAAGAGCCCGTCCGGGGGAAGGGAGCCCCAGCATTTT.

The CDR3 coding sequence is TGTGCCAGCAGCGTAGGACAGGGCGACTATGGCTACACCTTC. Translating it yields CASSVGQGDYGYTF. V is TRBV9 and J is TRBJ1-2; 7 positions agree with TRBD1. The germline V gene encodes CDR1 SGDLS and CDR2 YYNGEE. The CDR3 is 14 amino acids. After removal of 0 bases from V and 3 bases from J, the junction contained 2 bases not matched to a gene.

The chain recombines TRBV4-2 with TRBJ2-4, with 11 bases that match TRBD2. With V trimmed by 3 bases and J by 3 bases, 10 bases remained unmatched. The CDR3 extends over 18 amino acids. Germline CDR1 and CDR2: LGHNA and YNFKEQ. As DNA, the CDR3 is TGTGCCAGCAGCCATATTAGCGGGGGGGCCTCGGGCAAAAACATTCAGTACTTC. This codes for CASSHISGGASGKNIQYF.

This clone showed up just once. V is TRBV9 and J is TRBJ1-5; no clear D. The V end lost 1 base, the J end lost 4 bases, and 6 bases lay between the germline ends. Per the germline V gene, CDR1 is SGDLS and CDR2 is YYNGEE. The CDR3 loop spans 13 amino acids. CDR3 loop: CASSVTGNQPQHF. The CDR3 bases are TGTGCCAGCAGCGTAACGGGTAATCAGCCCCAGCATTTT.

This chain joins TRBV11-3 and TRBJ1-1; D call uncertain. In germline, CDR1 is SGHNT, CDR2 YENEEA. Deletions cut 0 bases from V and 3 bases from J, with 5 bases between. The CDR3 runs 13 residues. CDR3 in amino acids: CASSLESDTEAFF. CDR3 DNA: TGTGCCAGCAGCTTAGAGTCGGACACTGAAGCTTTCTTT.

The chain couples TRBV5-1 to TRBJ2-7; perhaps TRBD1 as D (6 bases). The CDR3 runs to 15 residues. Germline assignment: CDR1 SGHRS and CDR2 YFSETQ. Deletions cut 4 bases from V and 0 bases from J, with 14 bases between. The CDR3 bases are TGCGCCAGCAGCGTGGGACACCCCGGCTCCTACGAGCAGTACTTC. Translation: CASSVGHPGSYEQYF.

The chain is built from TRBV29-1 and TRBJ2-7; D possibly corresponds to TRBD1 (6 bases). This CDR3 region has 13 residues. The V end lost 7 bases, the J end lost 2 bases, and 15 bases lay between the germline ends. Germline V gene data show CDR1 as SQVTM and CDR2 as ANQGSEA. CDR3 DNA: TGCAGCGCGGGACAATTAGGCCCCTACGAGCAGTACTTC. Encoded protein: CSAGQLGPYEQYF.

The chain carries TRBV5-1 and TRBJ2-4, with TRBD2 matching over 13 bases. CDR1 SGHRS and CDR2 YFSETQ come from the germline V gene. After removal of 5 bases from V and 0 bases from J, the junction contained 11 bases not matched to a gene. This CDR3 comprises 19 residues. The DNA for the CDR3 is TGCGCCAGCAGTTCTAACCCGGGACTAGCGGGGTTAGCCAAAAACATTCAGTACTTC. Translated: CASSSNPGLAGLAKNIQYF.

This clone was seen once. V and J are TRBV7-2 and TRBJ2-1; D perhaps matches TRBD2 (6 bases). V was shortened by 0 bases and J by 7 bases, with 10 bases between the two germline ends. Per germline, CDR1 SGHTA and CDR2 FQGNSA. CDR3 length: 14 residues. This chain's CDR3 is CASSLAGTGNEQFF. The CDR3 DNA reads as TGTGCCAGCAGCTTAGCGGGGACTGGTAATGAGCAGTTCTTC.

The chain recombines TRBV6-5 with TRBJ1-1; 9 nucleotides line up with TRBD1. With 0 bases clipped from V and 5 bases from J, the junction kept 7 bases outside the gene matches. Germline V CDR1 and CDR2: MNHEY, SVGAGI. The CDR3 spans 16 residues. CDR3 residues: CASSYSKTGGYTEAFF. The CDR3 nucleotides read TGTGCCAGCAGTTACTCAAAGACAGGGGGTTATACTGAAGCTTTCTTT.